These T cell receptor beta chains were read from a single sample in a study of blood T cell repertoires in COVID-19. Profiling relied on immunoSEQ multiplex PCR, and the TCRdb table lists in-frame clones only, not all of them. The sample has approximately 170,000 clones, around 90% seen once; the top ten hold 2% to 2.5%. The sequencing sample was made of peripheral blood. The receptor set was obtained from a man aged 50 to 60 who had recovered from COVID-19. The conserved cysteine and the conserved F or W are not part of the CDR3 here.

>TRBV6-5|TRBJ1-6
ASRGQGESPLH
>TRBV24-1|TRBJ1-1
ATSAGAAVTEAF
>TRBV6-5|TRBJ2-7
ASTVSGSYEQY
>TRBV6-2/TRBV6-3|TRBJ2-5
ASSYVGSVIETQY
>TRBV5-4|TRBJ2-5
ASSFPKETQY
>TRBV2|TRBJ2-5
ASSEGLAGVRGETQY
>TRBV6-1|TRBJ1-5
ASSEREGRAQPQH
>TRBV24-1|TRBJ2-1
ATSDPGQGNEQF
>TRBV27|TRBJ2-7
ASSNHRQGGYEQY
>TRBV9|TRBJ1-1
ASSGGVGTEAF
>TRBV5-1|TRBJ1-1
ASRIQDTEAF
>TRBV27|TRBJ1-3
ASSLSAGRGNTIY
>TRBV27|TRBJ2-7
ASSLVAASYEQY
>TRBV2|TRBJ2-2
ASSESRLAGDGELF
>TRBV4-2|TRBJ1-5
ASSQKVGQGGNQPQH
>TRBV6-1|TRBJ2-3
ASSDPRASDTQY
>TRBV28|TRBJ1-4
ASSFSRGEKLF
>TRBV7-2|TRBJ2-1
ASSGLARGPNEQF
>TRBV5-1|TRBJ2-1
ASSLAGGTGDEQF
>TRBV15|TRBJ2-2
ATSRDRGVRELF
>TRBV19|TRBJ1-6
ASSWRTEDSPLH
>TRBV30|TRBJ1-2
AWTRSGQAVAYGYT
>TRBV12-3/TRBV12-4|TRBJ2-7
ASSPLTYEQY
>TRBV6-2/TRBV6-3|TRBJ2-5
ASNPSGGAKETQY
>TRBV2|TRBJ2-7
ASKGQRLYEQY
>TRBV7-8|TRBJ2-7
ASSSRTGGHEQY
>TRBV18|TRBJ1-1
ASRGSPNTEAF
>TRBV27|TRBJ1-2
ASSLSRGLLTYGYT
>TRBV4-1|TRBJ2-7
ASSQDVLAVGGEQY
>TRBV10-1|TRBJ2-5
ASSAGFRETQY
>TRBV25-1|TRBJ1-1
ASRGRAWTEAF
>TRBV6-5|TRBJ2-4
ASSYSWAPGDIQY
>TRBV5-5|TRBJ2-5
ASSLAAGSYPY
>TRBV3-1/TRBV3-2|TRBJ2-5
ASSQAPITKVTQY
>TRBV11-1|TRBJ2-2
ASSLVSQGNGELF
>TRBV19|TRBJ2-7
ASSIGLSSYEQY
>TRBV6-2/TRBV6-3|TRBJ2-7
ASSSSGGADEQY